Reported below is one TCR beta chain. The table came from immunoSEQ multiplex PCR; TCRdb's copy has only in-frame clones and leaves some out. In the table there are 45,000 or so clones, over 60% of which are singletons. Single viable CD3+CD4+CD8-CD45RO+ cells were sorted as the memory CD4+ T cells. These data are taken from a study of memory CD4+ T cells and cytomegalovirus serostatus. The CDR3 is 15 amino acids. Trimming cost V 2 bases and J 7 bases, with 18 bases left between them. Germline-derived CDR1 and CDR2 are KGHSH and LQKENI. This clonotype was sampled from an adult in good health and CMV-seronegative. The rearrangement uses TRBV18 and TRBJ2-7; weak D call: TRBD1 (5 bases). Sequencing was performed on memory CD4+ T cells from blood. CDR3 DNA sequence: TGTGCCAGCTCACCAATGGGCGCACGAAAGGGGGAGCAGTACTTC. Its translation is CASSPMGARKGEQYF.